Listed below are T cell receptor beta chains from one sample, sequenced in a study of cytotoxic CD8 clonotypes in ibrutinib-treated CLL. Method: immunoSEQ multiplex PCR; TCRdb's copy keeps in-frame clones and lacks some. The top ten clones hold roughly 5% of a sample with approximately 91,000 clones, 79% of them seen once. Sequencing used PBMCs, obtained after 12 months of ibrutinib treatment. These receptors all come from a human donor with chronic lymphocytic leukemia. Both conserved end residues are part of each CDR3. Fields, in order: J gene, D gene, clone size, V gene, CDR3 protein, CDR3 DNA. D genes are given only for firm matches. Where a row states a size, it is once, few, many or the class of an expanded clone; other rows omit it.

j_gene: TRBJ2-1; d_gene: -; abundance: -; v_gene: TRBV7-2; CDR3aa: CASSPRDNPYNEQFF; CDR3nt: TGTGCCAGCAGCCCCCGGGACAACCCCTACAATGAGCAGTTCTTC
j_gene: TRBJ1-6; d_gene: -; abundance: -; v_gene: TRBV7-9; CDR3aa: CASSLGGTLSPLHF; CDR3nt: TGTGCCAGCAGCTTAGGGGGGACCCTCTCACCCCTCCACTTT
j_gene: TRBJ2-2; d_gene: -; abundance: -; v_gene: TRBV18; CDR3aa: CASSPNQNTGELFF; CDR3nt: TGTGCCAGCTCACCGAACCAGAACACCGGGGAGCTGTTTTTT
j_gene: TRBJ2-3; d_gene: TRBD1; abundance: -; v_gene: TRBV7-8; CDR3aa: CASSSDRVPTDTQYF; CDR3nt: TGTGCCAGCAGCTCCGACAGGGTCCCCACAGATACGCAGTATTTT
j_gene: TRBJ2-5; d_gene: -; abundance: -; v_gene: TRBV2; CDR3aa: CASSDRQETQYF; CDR3nt: TGTGCCAGCAGCGACCGCCAAGAGACCCAGTACTTC
j_gene: TRBJ2-2; d_gene: TRBD2; abundance: -; v_gene: TRBV5-6; CDR3aa: CASSFMRPGGSARELFF; CDR3nt: TGTGCCAGCAGCTTCATGCGCCCTGGCGGGAGCGCCCGGGAGCTGTTTTTT
j_gene: TRBJ2-2; d_gene: -; abundance: -; v_gene: TRBV5-1; CDR3aa: CASSLDGDPVGELFF; CDR3nt: TGCGCCAGCAGCTTGGATGGGGATCCTGTGGGGGAGCTGTTTTTT
j_gene: TRBJ2-5; d_gene: TRBD2; abundance: -; v_gene: TRBV7-3; CDR3aa: CASSPYLGEGETQYF; CDR3nt: TGTGCCAGCAGCCCATACCTGGGGGAGGGGGAGACCCAGTACTTC
j_gene: TRBJ2-5; d_gene: TRBD1; abundance: few; v_gene: TRBV6-1; CDR3aa: CASSSDRGGPETQYF; CDR3nt: TGTGCCAGCAGTTCGGACAGGGGGGGTCCAGAGACCCAGTACTTC
j_gene: TRBJ1-3; d_gene: -; abundance: -; v_gene: TRBV7-9; CDR3aa: CASSLGTNTIYF; CDR3nt: TGTGCCAGCAGCTTAGGTACAAACACCATATATTTT
j_gene: TRBJ1-1; d_gene: -; abundance: -; v_gene: TRBV27; CDR3aa: CASSPWGAENTEAFF; CDR3nt: TGTGCCAGCAGCCCCTGGGGGGCTGAGAACACTGAAGCTTTCTTT
j_gene: TRBJ2-2; d_gene: -; abundance: -; v_gene: TRBV5-5; CDR3aa: CASSFSGEAGELFF; CDR3nt: TGTGCCAGCAGCTTTTCGGGAGAGGCCGGGGAGCTGTTTTTT
j_gene: TRBJ2-1; d_gene: -; abundance: once; v_gene: TRBV9; CDR3aa: CASSKSGVPYNEQFF; CDR3nt: TGTGCCAGCAGCAAGAGCGGAGTCCCCTACAATGAGCAGTTCTTC